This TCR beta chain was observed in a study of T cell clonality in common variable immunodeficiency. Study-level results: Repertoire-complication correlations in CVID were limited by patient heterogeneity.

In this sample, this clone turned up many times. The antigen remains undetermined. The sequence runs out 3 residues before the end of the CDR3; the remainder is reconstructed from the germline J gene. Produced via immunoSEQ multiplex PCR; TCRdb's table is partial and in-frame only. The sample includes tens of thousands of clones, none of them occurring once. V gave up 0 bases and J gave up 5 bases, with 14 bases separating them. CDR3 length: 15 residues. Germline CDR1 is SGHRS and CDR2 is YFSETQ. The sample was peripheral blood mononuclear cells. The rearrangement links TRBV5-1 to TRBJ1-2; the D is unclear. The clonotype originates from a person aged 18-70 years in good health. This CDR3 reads CASSLAEAEVYGYTF. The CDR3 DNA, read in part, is TGCGCCAGCAGCTTGGCTGAGGCAGAAGTTTATGGC.